The 31 T cell receptor beta chains listed next were all sequenced from one sample in a study of control samples from healthy donors and cancer patients. TCRdb keeps only in-frame clones here, not all; method: immunoSEQ multiplex PCR. The table has around 180,000 clones, about 86% seen once. Sequences were obtained from blood. These receptors all come from a young woman in good health.

The chain uses TRBV6-5 and TRBJ1-5; D gene ambiguous. V lost 6 bases and J 0 bases, leaving 12 bases between the germline ends. This CDR3 spans 15 amino acids. Germline-derived CDR1 and CDR2 are MNHEY and SVGAGI. The CDR3 DNA reads TGTGCCAGCAGCCTAAATCCAAATAGCAATCAGCCCCAGCATTTT. This gives the protein CASSLNPNSNQPQHF.

The chain recombines TRBV2 with TRBJ1-1, with a weak D call TRBD1 (6 bases). V dropped 5 bases and J dropped 0 bases, with 13 bases sitting between them. Germline values: CDR1 SNHLY, CDR2 FYNNEI. This CDR3 contains 15 residues. In DNA, the CDR3 is TGTGCCAGCAGTTCGGGACAAACCATGAACACTGAAGCTTTCTTT. It specifies CASSSGQTMNTEAFF.

The chain has TRBV11-2 and TRBJ2-7; 7 bases are shared with TRBD1. This CDR3 region has 15 residues. With 4 bases clipped from V and 4 bases from J, the junction kept 10 bases outside the gene matches. Looked up from germline, CDR1 is SGHAT and CDR2 is FQNNGV. CDR3 DNA sequence: TGTGCCAGCAGCTGGACGGGACAGAGAGGGTACGAGCAGTACTTC. Translation gives CASSWTGQRGYEQYF.

Turning to this clone: The germline gene is not matched at one end of the junction; a read error may be the cause. The rearrangement links TRBV27 to TRBJ2-7; D might be TRBD2 (7 bases). Germline V gene sequence: CDR1 MNHEY, CDR2 SMNVEV (reference sequence). The CDR3 sequence is 15 residues long. CDR3 residues: CASSFAGAPNYGQYF. Here the CDR3 DNA reads TGTGCCAGCAGTTTTGCGGGGGCCCCGAACTACGGGCAGTACTTC.

The chain uses TRBV4-1 and TRBJ2-5; 9 bases are a match to TRBD2. This CDR3 contains 15 residues. The V segment lost 0 bases and the J segment 3 bases; nucleotides outside the gene matches: 2. The germline CDR1 and CDR2 sequences are MGHRA and YSYEKL. The CDR3 DNA follows: TGCGCCAGCAGCCAAGAGGGACTAGCAAAAGAGACCCAGTACTTC. As protein: CASSQEGLAKETQYF.

V gene TRBV28 combines with J gene TRBJ1-5, with D uncertain. The CDR3 is 14 amino acids. Germline assignment: CDR1 MDHEN and CDR2 SYDVKM. V lost 4 bases, J lost 9 bases, and 16 bases lay in between. The CDR3 region has the DNA TGTGCCAGCAGTTCCCGCCGACGGTCTCGGCCCCAGCATTTT. Translating gives CASSSRRRSRPQHF.

This sequence joins TRBV3-1 (or the pseudogene TRBV3-2) and TRBJ2-7; 14 bases fit TRBD2. J lost 4 bases, V lost 0 bases, and 2 bases had no gene match. CDR1 and CDR2 from the germline V gene are LGHDT and YNNKEL (reference sequence). This CDR3 spans 16 amino acids. DNA for the CDR3: TGTGCCAGCAGCCAAGAAGGGACTAGCGGGAGATACGAGCAGTACTTC. The encoded protein is CASSQEGTSGRYEQYF.

The chain is built from TRBV7-9 and TRBJ2-5, with D perhaps matching TRBD2 (5 bases). The germline gives CDR1 SEHNR, CDR2 FQNEAQ (reference sequence). This CDR3 has 12 residues. V was shortened by 5 bases and J by 5 bases, with 9 bases between the two germline ends. The CDR3 reads CASSRQRETQYF. As DNA, the CDR3 is TGTGCCAGCAGCCGCCAGCGGGAGACCCAGTACTTC.

The CDR3 region has the DNA TGTGCCGTACAGGAGGACGGCCTCTCCTACAATGAGCAGTTCTTC. This gives the protein CAVQEDGLSYNEQFF. The gene calls are TRBV24-1 and TRBJ2-1; the D call may be TRBD1 or TRBD2 (5 bases each). The CDR3 length is 15 residues. Deletions cut 12 bases from V and 0 bases from J, with 17 bases between. The germline gives CDR1 KGHDR, CDR2 SFDVKD.

The rearrangement links TRBV7-2 to TRBJ2-7; the match to TRBD1 covers 7 bases. Unmatched junction bases numbered 3, after V lost 1 base and J lost 6 bases. The CDR3 contains 13 residues. Per germline, CDR1 SGHTA and CDR2 FQGNSA. In DNA form, the CDR3 reads TGTGCCAGCAGCTTAGAGGGGGCCCGCGAGCAGTACGTC. This translates into CASSLEGAREQYV.

The rearrangement uses TRBV4-1 and TRBJ2-5; 8 bases map to TRBD2. The CDR3 totals 15 residues. The ends lost 1 base at V and 5 bases at J; junction bases unmatched: 6. Germline CDR1 reads MGHRA; CDR2 reads YSYEKL. The CDR3 protein is CASSQAPGLGETQYF. The CDR3 nucleotides are TGCGCCAGCAGCCAAGCACCGGGACTAGGCGAGACCCAGTACTTC.

This rearrangement joins TRBV6-5 to TRBJ2-2, with 7 bases fitting TRBD1. Germline-derived CDR1 and CDR2 are MNHEY and SVGAGI. The trim removed 6 bases at V and 0 bases at J, leaving 4 bases unmatched. This CDR3 region has 15 residues. The CDR3, as DNA: TGTGCCAGCAGAATGGACAGGCCGAACACCGGGGAGCTGTTTTTT. It translates to CASRMDRPNTGELFF.

This chain uses TRBV2 with TRBJ1-4, with D maybe TRBD1 (5 bases). This CDR3 comprises 14 residues. Trimming took off 5 bases at V and 5 bases at J, with 12 bases between the two ends. Germline CDR1 SNHLY, CDR2 FYNNEI. The CDR3 reads CASSSGRGNEKLFF. The CDR3 DNA is TGTGCCAGCAGTTCAGGGCGGGGAAATGAAAAACTGTTTTTT.

Only one count was recorded for this clone. The chain couples TRBV24-1 to TRBJ2-5, with 10 bases aligning to TRBD2. This CDR3 has 15 amino acids. The trim removed 9 bases at V and 5 bases at J, leaving 11 bases unmatched. Germline CDR1 reads KGHDR; CDR2 reads SFDVKD. The CDR3 DNA reads as TGTGCCACCGCAAGATCTAGCGGGAGTTGGGAGACCCAGTACTTC. It codes for CATARSSGSWETQYF.

This chain uses TRBV6-5 with TRBJ1-2; possible D gene TRBD1, 6 bases. V was cut by 6 bases and J by 0 bases, with 14 bases left in between. The germline gives CDR1 MNHEY, CDR2 SVGAGI. The CDR3 length is 15 residues. CDR3 loop: CASRAGVSANYGYTF. The CDR3 region has the DNA TGTGCCAGCAGGGCAGGGGTTTCAGCTAACTATGGCTACACCTTC.

The chain couples TRBV5-1 to TRBJ2-2; 9 bases line up with TRBD2. CDR3 length: 15 residues. The junction had 4 bases not matched to a gene; V was cut back by 4 bases and J by 3 bases. Germline CDR1 is SGHRS and CDR2 is YFSETQ. The CDR3 bases are TGCGCCAGCAGCCCGACTAGCGGATACACCGGGGAGCTGTTTTTT. Translation: CASSPTSGYTGELFF.

Here the CDR3 DNA reads TGTGCCAGCAGTGAGCCGGGACAGGGGTGGTACGAGCAGTACGTC. Translating it yields CASSEPGQGWYEQYV. This rearrangement joins TRBV6-1 to TRBJ2-7, with TRBD1 matching 10 bases. V lost 3 bases, J lost 4 bases, and 6 bases stayed unmatched. The CDR3 extends over 15 amino acids. Germline V gives CDR1 MNHNS, CDR2 SASEGT.

The rearrangement joins TRBV19 to TRBJ1-2; 10 nucleotides align to TRBD1. Germline V gene lookup returns CDR1 LNHDA and CDR2 SQIVND (reference sequence). This CDR3 contains 15 residues. Germline trimming cut 5 bases from V and 0 bases from J; bases unmatched to any gene: 3. In nucleotides, the CDR3 is TGTGCCAGTAGTTCAGGACAGGGGGCTAACTATGGCTACACCTTC. This encodes CASSSGQGANYGYTF.

This clone was seen a few times. The J gene is TRBJ1-5, the V gene TRBV19, with D unclear. The CDR3 has 15 amino acids. V was shortened by 1 base and J by 3 bases, with 10 bases between the two germline ends. Germline-derived CDR1 and CDR2 are LNHDA and SQIVND (reference sequence). CDR3 amino acids: CASSIVGRYNQPQHF. In DNA, the CDR3 is TGTGCCAGTAGTATAGTGGGTCGGTACAATCAGCCCCAGCATTTT.

V gene TRBV6-2 or TRBV6-3 combines with J gene TRBJ2-7; 13 bases match TRBD2. The length of the CDR3 is 16 residues. Germline CDR1 reads MNHEY; CDR2 reads SVGEGT. J lost 5 bases, V lost 6 bases, and 10 bases had no gene match. The CDR3 nucleotides are TGTGCCAGCAGCTCCCCTGGACTAGCGGGAGTGAACGAGCAGTACTTC. Translation gives CASSSPGLAGVNEQYF.

This chain uses TRBV29-1 with TRBJ2-3; TRBD2 matches at 7 bases. V gave up 1 base and J gave up 4 bases; unmatched junction bases: 8. Germline CDR1 reads SQVTM; CDR2 reads ANQGSEA. The CDR3 totals 15 residues. CDR3 in amino acids: CSVEAPGGSADTQYF. CDR3 sequence (DNA): TGCAGCGTTGAAGCGCCCGGCGGGAGTGCAGATACGCAGTATTTT.

Only one count was recorded for this clone. The chain employs TRBV29-1 and TRBJ1-1, with D unresolved. V lost 4 bases to trimming and J lost 1 base, with 10 bases between them. CDR3 length: 13 residues. Germline assignment: CDR1 SQVTM and CDR2 ANQGSEA. The CDR3 here is CSVGKGGNTEAFF. CDR3 nucleotides: TGCAGCGTTGGGAAAGGTGGGAACACTGAAGCTTTCTTT.

The chain carries TRBV9 and TRBJ2-3, with TRBD1 matching 7 bases. With 2 bases clipped from V and 0 bases from J, the junction kept 6 bases outside the gene matches. This CDR3 has 16 amino acids. CDR1 is SGDLS and CDR2 is YYNGEE in the germline V gene. DNA for the CDR3: TGTGCCAGCAGCGTTTCCGGGACAGTGAGCACAGATACGCAGTATTTT. Its translation: CASSVSGTVSTDTQYF.

The chain employs TRBV24-1 and TRBJ2-1; TRBD2 matches 10 bases. The germline V gene encodes CDR1 KGHDR and CDR2 SFDVKD. This CDR3 is built from 16 residues. J lost 13 bases, V lost 3 bases, and 14 bases had no gene match. This CDR3 reads CATSDPRPSGGASQFF. The CDR3 DNA follows: TGTGCCACCAGTGATCCCCGACCGAGCGGGGGGGCTTCACAGTTCTTC.

The genes are TRBV21-1 and TRBJ2-2; the DNA was not compared with TRBD1, the D call given in the table. TRBV21-1 is tagged as a pseudogene. The CDR3 is made up of 15 amino acids. The CDR3 reads CASSTSDRVGRELFF. The CDR3 region has the DNA TGTGCCAGCAGCACCTCGGACAGGGTGGGAAGGGAACTGTTTTTT.

V and J are TRBV28 and TRBJ1-5; 7 nucleotides agree with TRBD1. V shed 5 bases, J shed 2 bases, and the junction held 9 bases outside the gene matches. From germline, CDR1 is MDHEN and CDR2 SYDVKM. The CDR3 sequence is 16 residues long. The CDR3 protein is CASSPRGRGGNQPQHF. The CDR3 region has the DNA TGTGCCAGCAGTCCAAGGGGGCGCGGAGGCAATCAGCCCCAGCATTTT. The full variable domain, in which reference TRBV28 and TRBJ1-5 provide the parts outside the CDR3, is DVKVTQSSRYLVKRTGEKVFLECVQDMDHENMFWYRQDPGLGLRLIYFSYDVKMKEKGDIPEGYSVSREKKERFSLILESASTNQTSMYLCASSPRGRGGNQPQHFGDGTRLSIL.

The chain joins TRBV28 to TRBJ1-2; 9 bases agree with TRBD1. V trimming: 4 bases; J trimming: 0 bases; junction bases outside the gene matches: 12. Germline CDR1 is MDHEN and CDR2 is SYDVKM. The CDR3 is 18 residues long. This CDR3 is CASSSGTGILRANYGYTF. The CDR3 DNA reads as TGTGCCAGCAGTTCAGGGACAGGGATTTTGAGAGCTAACTATGGCTACACCTTC.

CDR3 sequence: CASSSDSYGYTF. Written as DNA, the CDR3 is TGTGCCAGCAGCTCGGACAGCTATGGCTACACCTTC. The chain couples TRBV5-4 to TRBJ1-2, with a weak D call TRBD1 (6 bases). The germline gives CDR1 SGHNT, CDR2 YYREEE (reference sequence). The V and J ends lost 3 bases and 4 bases respectively, with 7 bases between them. CDR3 length: 12 residues.

V usage is TRBV19 and J usage is TRBJ2-3, with 9 positions matching TRBD2. This CDR3 comprises 16 residues. Germline V gene lookup returns CDR1 LNHDA and CDR2 SQIVND (reference sequence). V lost 2 bases to trimming and J lost 2 bases; unmatched junction nucleotides: 5. The CDR3 sequence: CASSITAGGYTDTQYF. CDR3 sequence (DNA): TGTGCCAGTAGTATAACCGCGGGGGGGTACACAGATACGCAGTATTTT.

This sequence joins TRBV15 and TRBJ2-2, with a weak D call TRBD1 (6 bases). V was pared by 5 bases and J by 6 bases, with 19 bases between. The CDR3 totals 16 residues. The germline gives CDR1 LNHNV, CDR2 YYDKDF (reference sequence). CDR3 bases: TGTGCCACCAGCGCCACGAGGGACATGTCCGCCGGGGAGCTGTTTTTT. Translation gives CATSATRDMSAGELFF.

The J gene is TRBJ2-5, the V gene TRBV5-6; perhaps D is TRBD1 or TRBD2 (5 bases each). The CDR3 runs 14 residues. Per the germline V gene, CDR1 is SGHDT and CDR2 is YYEEEE. The ends were cut back, 1 base at V and 4 bases at J, with 11 bases in the middle. The chain's CDR3 is CASSLLFGGETQYF. CDR3 nucleotide sequence: TGTGCCAGCAGCTTGCTTTTTGGGGGAGAGACCCAGTACTTC.